This TCR beta chain was identified during a study of T-cell reconstitution after alpha-beta-depleted transplantation in children. The study, taken as a whole, reports: At day 60, the high TCRbeta diversity found in some patients originated from recipient T cells and thymic progenitors that had survived. One year post-transplant, T-cell counts and diversity were largely derived from T cells produced anew. Several hundred expanded graft clones reportedly gave rise to the alpha-beta T cells present about two months after transplant.

It was with unique molecular identifiers that the TCRbeta library was prepared. One entry per CDR3 protein, called by TCRdb with MiXCR from the PCR reads. The data hold under 850,000 distinct CDR3 sequences, with 10% to 15% observed a single time. This clonotype has a handful of counts. The antigen is undetermined. CDR1 is SGHVS and CDR2 is FNYEAQ in the germline V gene. V shed 4 bases, J shed 3 bases, and the junction held 4 bases outside the gene matches. The CDR3 is 15 amino acids. The genes are TRBV7-6 and TRBJ1-3; 9 bases line up with TRBD1. Specimen: PBMCs, collected before TCRalphabeta/CD19-depleted stem cell transplant. This clonotype was sampled from a girl aged 2-15 years with congenital amegakaryocytic thrombocytopenia, due to receive a stem cell transplant. CDR3 in DNA: TGTGCCAGCAGCTCGCCGACAGGGGGTGGAAACACCATATATTTT. This codes for CASSSPTGGGNTIYF.